This T cell receptor beta chain derives from a study of shared clonotypes between healthy human individuals. Method: immunoSEQ multiplex PCR; TCRdb's copy keeps in-frame clones and lacks some. The sample shows some 2.1 million clones, approximately 95% of them seen only once. There are 16 residues in the CDR3. Germline assignment: CDR1 MNHNY and CDR2 SVGAGI (reference sequence). Germline trimming cut 2 bases from V and 0 bases from J; bases unmatched to any gene: 6. This clonotype was sampled from a man aged 18 to 30 in good health. The specimen sequenced was naive CD4+ T cells sorted from blood. The subset is: CD45RA+ positively selected. The chain links TRBV6-6 to TRBJ1-1, with TRBD1 matching over 7 bases. DNA for the CDR3: TGTGCCAGCAGTTACGGTACAGGGGTTATGAACACTGAAGCTTTCTTT. As protein: CASSYGTGVMNTEAFF.